This TCR beta chain was sequenced in a study of OX40 agonist ivuxolimab in advanced cancers. Study-level information: There were three patients with partial responses, one having hepatocellular carcinoma and two cutaneous melanoma.

Regarding the study as a whole: Antigen specificity was not determined for the expanded peripheral T cells. Compared with CD4+, CD8+ T cells on average had more expanded clones. Also present in some nonresponders was a low level of normalized T-cell clonal expansion.

Clones were read by immunoSEQ multiplex PCR, and TCRdb kept only the in-frame ones, dropping some. The sample holds about 49,000 clones, about 85% seen once. CDR3 length: 17 residues. Germline V gene sequence: CDR1 SGHTA, CDR2 FQGNSA. V lost 5 bases, J lost 0 bases, and 18 bases lay in between. Remarks on this clone: Its matching antigen is unknown.

The J gene is TRBJ2-3, the V gene TRBV7-2; the D gene is possibly TRBD2 (6 bases). This receptor was identified in an adult with an advanced solid tumor such as melanoma, head and neck, liver or kidney cancer. The sequencing here drew on CD4+ or CD8+ T cells sorted from blood, taken in a trial of the OX40 agonist ivuxolimab. The CDR3 spells CASSARGTPASTDTQYF. CDR3 sequence (DNA): TGTGCCAGCAGCGCACGGGGGACCCCGGCTAGCACAGATACGCAGTATTTT. Full variable domain (missing parts from reference TRBV7-2 and TRBJ2-3): GAGVSQSPSNKVTEKGKDVELRCDPISGHTALYWYRQSLGQGLEFLIYFQGNSAPDKSGLPSDRFSAERTGGSVSTLTIQRTQQEDSAVYLCASSARGTPASTDTQYFGPGTRLTVL.